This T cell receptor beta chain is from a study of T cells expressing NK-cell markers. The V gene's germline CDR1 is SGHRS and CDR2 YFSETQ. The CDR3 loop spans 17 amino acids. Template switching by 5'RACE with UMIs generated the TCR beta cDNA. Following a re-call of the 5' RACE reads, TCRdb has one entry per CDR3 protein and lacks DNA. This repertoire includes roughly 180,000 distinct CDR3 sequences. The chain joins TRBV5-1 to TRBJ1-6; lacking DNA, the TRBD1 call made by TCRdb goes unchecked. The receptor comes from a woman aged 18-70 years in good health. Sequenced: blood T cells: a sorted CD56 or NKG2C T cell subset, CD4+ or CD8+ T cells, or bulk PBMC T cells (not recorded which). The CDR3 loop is CASSLSPTGAGNSPLHF.